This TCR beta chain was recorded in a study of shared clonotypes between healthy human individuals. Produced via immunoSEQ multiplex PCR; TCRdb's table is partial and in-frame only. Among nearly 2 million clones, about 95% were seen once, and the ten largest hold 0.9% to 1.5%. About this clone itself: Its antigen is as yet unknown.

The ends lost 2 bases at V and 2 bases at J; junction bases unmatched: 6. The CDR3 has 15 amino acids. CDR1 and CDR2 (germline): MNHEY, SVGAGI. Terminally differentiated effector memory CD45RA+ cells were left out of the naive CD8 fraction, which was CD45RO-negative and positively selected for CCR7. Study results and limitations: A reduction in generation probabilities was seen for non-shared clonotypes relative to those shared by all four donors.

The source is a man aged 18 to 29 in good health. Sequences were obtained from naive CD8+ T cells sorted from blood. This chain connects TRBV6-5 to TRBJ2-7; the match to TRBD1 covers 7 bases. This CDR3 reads CASSYDQGQTYEQYF. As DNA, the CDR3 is TGTGCCAGCAGTTACGATCAGGGACAGACCTACGAGCAGTACTTC.